The 22 T cell receptor beta chains presented below share a single source sample, sequenced in a study of T cells in tuberculosis (dated by TCRdb to between 2018 and 2020). The library came from the immunoSEQ multiplex PCR assay. The source is immuneACCESS, and TCRdb retained only in-frame sequences with V and J called. Part of the clones is not carried over; for the studies checked, unresolved V genes explain less than half of this, and the remainder is unexplained. In this sample the table shows 35,000 to 55,000 clones, 94% of which occur a single time. The ten largest clones take up 1.9% of the sample. Sequencing was carried out using PBMCs. These receptors were obtained from a donor aged 10-29 years with latent tuberculosis or without tuberculosis infection. Some clones in this sample may be carry-over from other donors' samples.

This chain links TRBV4-3 with TRBJ1-1, with D possibly matching TRBD1 (5 bases). The CDR3 spans 14 residues. CDR1 and CDR2 from the germline V gene are LGHNA and YSLEER. V was shortened by 2 bases and J by 1 base, with 8 bases between the two germline ends. The CDR3 DNA sequence: TGCGCCAGCAGCCAACTGACAGAGAACACTGAAGCTTTCTTT. It translates to CASSQLTENTEAFF.

The gene calls are TRBV6-1 and TRBJ1-2; 10 positions match TRBD1. The CDR3 sequence is 16 residues long. Trimming at V came to 3 bases and at J to 4 bases, leaving 8 bases not matched to a gene. CDR1 and CDR2 (germline): MNHNS, SASEGT. CDR3: CASSETGGGIPYGYTF. The CDR3 coding sequence is TGTGCCAGCAGTGAGACAGGGGGCGGCATCCCCTATGGCTACACCTTC.

The rearrangement joins TRBV28 to TRBJ2-7; 10 nucleotides line up with TRBD1. CDR1 and CDR2 (germline): MDHEN, SYDVKM. Germline trimming cut 5 bases from V and 2 bases from J; bases unmatched to any gene: 6. There are 15 residues in the CDR3. This chain's CDR3 is CASSKSGQGTYEQYF. CDR3 nucleotides: TGTGCCAGCAGTAAATCGGGACAGGGGACCTACGAGCAGTACTTC.

This chain links TRBV7-2 with TRBJ2-7; 14 bases are a match to TRBD2. This CDR3 is 18 amino acids long. With V trimmed by 4 bases and J by 3 bases, 11 bases remained unmatched. Germline CDR1 SGHTA, CDR2 FQGNSA. The CDR3 DNA sequence: TGTGCCAGCAGCTATCGACTAGCGGGAGGGGACATGGACTACGAGCAGTACTTC. As protein: CASSYRLAGGDMDYEQYF.

A single count supports this clone. The chain recombines TRBV10-1 with TRBJ2-1; 11 bases align to TRBD2. The CDR3 totals 18 residues. With 6 bases clipped from V and 0 bases from J, the junction kept 10 bases outside the gene matches. The germline CDR1 and CDR2 sequences are WNHNN and SYGVQD (reference sequence). CDR3 sequence: CASSEGLAANRSYNEQFF. CDR3 sequence (DNA): TGCGCCAGCAGCGAGGGACTAGCGGCCAACCGCTCCTACAATGAGCAGTTCTTC.

This clone occurred once. The genes are TRBV5-1 and TRBJ2-7, with D maybe TRBD1 (5 bases). CDR1 is SGHRS, CDR2 YFSETQ, per germline. The CDR3 extends over 14 amino acids. The germline V and J ends were trimmed by 3 bases and 0 bases, with 10 bases remaining between them. The CDR3 nucleotides are TGCGCCAGCAGCTCTTCAGGGAACTCCTACGAGCAGTACTTC. Protein product: CASSSSGNSYEQYF.

The V call is TRBV28, the J call TRBJ1-4; 8 bases line up with TRBD1. The CDR3 loop spans 18 amino acids. Germline V CDR1 and CDR2: MDHEN, SYDVKM. Trimming took 6 bases from V and 6 from J; bases not matched to a gene: 18. In nucleotides, the CDR3 is TGTGCCAGCAGGCGGACCCAGGGGGCGGTTCTAATGGATGAAAAACTGTTTTTT. It yields the protein CASRRTQGAVLMDEKLFF.

The chain joins TRBV7-3 to TRBJ2-1; 9 bases match TRBD2. Germline V gene data show CDR1 as SGHTA and CDR2 as FQGTGA. V lost 2 bases, J lost 5 bases, and 1 base stayed unmatched. This CDR3 is built from 14 residues. CDR3 sequence (DNA): TGTGCCAGCAGCTTACTAGCGGGGAACAATGAGCAGTTCTTC. Translation: CASSLLAGNNEQFF.

V is TRBV2 and J is TRBJ2-7; 9 bases are shared with TRBD1. Trimming removed 8 bases from V and 4 bases from J; junction bases left unmatched: 6. The V gene's germline CDR1 is SNHLY and CDR2 FYNNEI. This CDR3 is built from 13 residues. This CDR3 reads CASGRDRAYEQYF. The CDR3 DNA follows: TGTGCCAGCGGGCGGGACAGGGCGTACGAGCAGTACTTC.

The V gene is TRBV28, the J gene TRBJ1-5; D may be TRBD1 (5 bases). Germline CDR1 and CDR2: MDHEN and SYDVKM. The germline V and J ends were trimmed by 7 bases and 4 bases, with 20 bases remaining between them. The CDR3 runs to 16 residues. The CDR3 protein is CASIKLGQGFNQPQHF. CDR3 nucleotide sequence: TGTGCCAGCATAAAGTTAGGGCAGGGTTTTAATCAGCCCCAGCATTTT.

The gene calls are TRBV5-4 and TRBJ1-4, with 9 bases lining up with TRBD1. Trimming cost V 3 bases and J 0 bases; bases outside gene matches: 12. Germline V gene sequence: CDR1 SGHNT, CDR2 YYREEE (reference sequence). CDR3 length: 19 residues. Written as DNA, the CDR3 is TGTGCCAGCAGCTCAGGGACAGGGTTAATGGTAGCAACTAATGAAAAACTGTTTTTT. Translated, it gives CASSSGTGLMVATNEKLFF.

CDR3 in amino acids: CASSESRRQGENEQYF. In DNA form, the CDR3 reads TGTGCCAGCAGTGAATCCCGGCGCCAGGGTGAGAACGAGCAGTACTTC. This chain joins TRBV6-1 and TRBJ2-7, with D perhaps matching TRBD1 (5 bases). Trimming took off 2 bases at V and 5 bases at J, with 19 bases between the two ends. This CDR3 has 16 residues. Germline CDR1 is MNHNS and CDR2 is SASEGT.

The CDR3, as DNA: TGTGCCAGCAGTGCTAAAGGCAGGGCGCTCAATGAGCAGTTCTTC. Its protein is CASSAKGRALNEQFF. This sequence joins TRBV2 and TRBJ2-1, with D perhaps TRBD1 (5 bases). The CDR3 is made up of 15 amino acids. Trimming removed 4 bases at V and 6 bases at J, with 16 bases between. Germline CDR1 and CDR2: SNHLY and FYNNEI. The whole variable domain, filled in from reference TRBV2 and TRBJ2-1, reads EPEVTQTPSHQVTQMGQEVILRCVPISNHLYFYWYRQILGQKVEFLVSFYNNEISEKSEIFDDQFSVERPDGSNFTLKIRSTKLEDSAMYFCASSAKGRALNEQFFGPGTRLTVL.

The chain joins TRBV30 to TRBJ2-1, with a tentative D call TRBD1 (5 bases). Trimming cost V 4 bases and J 9 bases, with 13 bases left between them. This CDR3 comprises 12 residues. Germline lookup yields CDR1 GTSNPN and CDR2 SVGIG (reference sequence). The CDR3 sequence: CAWIHPRGEQFF. The CDR3 DNA reads TGTGCCTGGATCCATCCTAGGGGTGAGCAGTTCTTC.

V is TRBV11-2 and J is TRBJ2-5, with 12 bases aligning to TRBD1. The J segment lost 10 bases and the V segment lost 5 bases, leaving 8 bases of the junction unmatched. Germline V lookup: CDR1 SGHAT, CDR2 FQNNGV. This CDR3 comprises 14 residues. CDR3 sequence reads: CASSAPGTGGIQYF. The CDR3 region has the DNA TGTGCCAGCAGCGCCCCGGGGACAGGGGGCATCCAGTACTTC.

The CDR3 DNA reads TGTGCCAGCAGCTTAGATCTCCATTTGAGTGGCTACACCTTC. Protein sequence: CASSLDLHLSGYTF. V usage is TRBV7-2 and J usage is TRBJ1-2; D not resolved. The CDR3 contains 14 residues. CDR1 and CDR2 (germline): SGHTA, FQGNSA. The V and J ends lost 1 base and 7 bases respectively, with 13 bases between them.

The chain joins TRBV25-1 to TRBJ2-1; TRBD1 matches at 9 bases. The CDR3 runs 14 residues. The V segment lost 1 base and the J segment 12 bases; nucleotides outside the gene matches: 7. Looked up from germline, CDR1 is MGHDK and CDR2 is SYGVNS. Here the CDR3 DNA reads TGTGCCAGCAGTGAATCCAGGGACAGGGAAGTGCAGTTCTTC. Translating gives CASSESRDREVQFF.

The gene calls are TRBV7-2 and TRBJ1-4, with no clear D. Trimming left V 5 bases short and J 0 bases short, with 10 bases between. The CDR3 is 15 residues long. Per the germline V gene, CDR1 is SGHTA and CDR2 is FQGNSA. The CDR3 here is CASSPRSTTNEKLFF. The CDR3, as DNA: TGTGCCAGCAGCCCAAGATCTACAACTAATGAAAAACTGTTTTTT.

The CDR3 protein is CASSLGVQKYNEQFF. The CDR3 bases are TGTGCCAGCAGCCTCGGGGTGCAAAAATACAATGAGCAGTTCTTC. The V gene is TRBV5-6, the J gene TRBJ2-1, with D possibly matching TRBD2 (5 bases). Deletions cut 4 bases from V and 4 bases from J, with 15 bases between. The germline V gene has CDR1 SGHDT and CDR2 YYEEEE. CDR3 size: 15 residues.

The chain has TRBV19 and TRBJ2-1; 10 bases line up with TRBD2. The V gene's germline CDR1 is LNHDA and CDR2 SQIVND (reference sequence). This CDR3 spans 11 amino acids. The CDR3 DNA sequence: TGTGCTAGCGGGAGGATCAATGAGCAGTTCTTC. Protein: CASGRINEQFF. Variable domain in full (rest from reference TRBV19 and TRBJ2-1): DGGITQSPKYLFRKEGQNVTLSCEQNLNHDAMYWYRQDPGQGLRLIYYSQIVNDFQKGDIAEGYSVSREKKESFPLTVTSAQKNPTAFYLCASGRINEQFFGPGTRLTVL.

This chain uses TRBV5-8 with TRBJ1-1; tentatively, D is TRBD1 (5 bases). The germline V gene has CDR1 SGHTS and CDR2 YDEGEE. Trimming cost V 3 bases and J 0 bases, with 12 bases left between them. The CDR3 totals 15 residues. The CDR3 loop reads CASSWGRTMNTEAFF. The DNA for the CDR3 is TGTGCCAGCAGCTGGGGACGGACTATGAACACTGAAGCTTTCTTT.

This chain uses TRBV7-9 with TRBJ1-1, with D perhaps matching TRBD1 (6 bases). The V gene lost 6 bases and the J gene lost 8 bases, with 19 bases spanning the gap. There are 14 residues in the CDR3. Germline values: CDR1 SEHNR, CDR2 FQNEAQ (reference sequence). The CDR3: CASSPGTRKGEAFF. CDR3 DNA: TGTGCCAGCAGTCCCGGGACACGAAAAGGAGAAGCTTTCTTT.